What follows is one T cell receptor beta chain and its context. This entry is derived from a study of blood T cell repertoires in COVID-19. It was during active infection that Seattle patients were enrolled and then longitudinally followed. The CDR3 is 18 residues long. Germline loops: CDR1 SGDLS, CDR2 YYNGEE. V shed 3 bases and J shed 0 bases, with 21 bases lying between them. The data were produced by immunoSEQ multiplex PCR, yet TCRdb's version contains in-frame clones alone and is incomplete. The sample holds 300,000 to 400,000 clones, 70% to 90% seen once. The sequenced sample was peripheral blood. This TCR derives from a woman aged 25 to 39 with COVID-19, enrolled during active disease. The chain combines TRBV9 with TRBJ1-1, with TRBD1 as a possible D gene (6 bases). This CDR3 is CASSARPGASLMNTEAFF. For the CDR3, the DNA is TGTGCCAGCAGCGCTCGGCCAGGGGCCTCACTAATGAACACTGAAGCTTTCTTT.